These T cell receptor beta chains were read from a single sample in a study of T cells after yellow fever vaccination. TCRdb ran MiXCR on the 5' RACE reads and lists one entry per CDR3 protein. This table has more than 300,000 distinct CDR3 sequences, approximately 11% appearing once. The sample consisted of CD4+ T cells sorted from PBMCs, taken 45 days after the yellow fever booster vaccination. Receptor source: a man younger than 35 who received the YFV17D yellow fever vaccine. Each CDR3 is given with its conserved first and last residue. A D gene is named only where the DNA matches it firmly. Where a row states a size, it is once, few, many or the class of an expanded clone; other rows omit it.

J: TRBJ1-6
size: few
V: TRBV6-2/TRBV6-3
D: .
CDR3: CASSLISGTVKNSPLHF
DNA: TGTGCCAGCAGTCTAATTTCCGGGACGGTGAAAAATTCACCCCTCCACTTT

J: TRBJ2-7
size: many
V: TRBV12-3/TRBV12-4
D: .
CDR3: CASSPLPAYEQYF
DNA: TGTGCCAGCAGCCCTCTCCCGGCCTACGAGCAGTACTTC

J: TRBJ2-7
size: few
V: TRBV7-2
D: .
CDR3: CASSFQWGAHYEQYF
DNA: TGTGCCAGCAGCTTTCAATGGGGTGCGCACTACGAGCAGTACTTC

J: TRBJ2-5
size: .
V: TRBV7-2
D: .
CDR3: CASSYQPQETQYF
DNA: TGTGCCAGCAGCTACCAACCCCAAGAGACCCAGTACTTC

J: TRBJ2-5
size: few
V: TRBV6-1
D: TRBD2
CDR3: CASSEALGLAGAETQYF
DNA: TGTGCCAGCAGTGAAGCGCTAGGACTAGCGGGGGCAGAGACCCAGTACTTC

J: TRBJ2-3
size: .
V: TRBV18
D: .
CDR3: CASSPPNQGRGTDTQYF
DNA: TGTGCCAGCTCACCCCCCAACCAGGGGAGGGGCACAGATACGCAGTATTTT

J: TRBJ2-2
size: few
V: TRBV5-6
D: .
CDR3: CASSYRDVGGELFF
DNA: TGTGCCAGCAGCTACAGGGACGTGGGCGGGGAGCTGTTTTTT

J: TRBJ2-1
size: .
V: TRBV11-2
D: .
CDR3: CASSSYRYNEQFF
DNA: TGTGCCAGCAGCTCCTACCGCTACAATGAGCAGTTCTTC

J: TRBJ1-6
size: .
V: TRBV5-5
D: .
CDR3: CASNGRGGGNSPLHF
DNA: TGTGCCAGCAACGGCCGTGGGGGAGGAAATTCACCCCTCCACTTT

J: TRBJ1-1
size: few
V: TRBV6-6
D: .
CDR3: CASSLPQQGKTEAFF
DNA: TGTGCCAGCAGTCTTCCACAGCAGGGCAAGACTGAAGCTTTCTTT

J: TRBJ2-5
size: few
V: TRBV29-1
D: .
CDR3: CSVRPAGQETQYF
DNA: TGCAGCGTTCGTCCGGCAGGACAAGAGACCCAGTACTTC

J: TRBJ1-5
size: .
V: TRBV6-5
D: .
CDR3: CASSSLGVGQPQHF
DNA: TGTGCCAGCAGTTCGTTGGGCGTAGGACAGCCCCAGCATTTT

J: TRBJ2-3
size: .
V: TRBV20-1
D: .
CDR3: CSAKQSTDTQYF
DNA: TGCAGTGCCAAGCAGAGCACAGATACGCAGTATTTT

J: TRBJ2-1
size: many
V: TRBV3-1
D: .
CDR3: CASSQDPREQFF
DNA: TGTGCCAGCAGCCAAGATCCAAGGGAGCAGTTCTTC

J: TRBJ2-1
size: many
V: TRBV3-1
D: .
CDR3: CASSQDLRNEQFF
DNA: TGTGCCAGCAGCCAAGATCTCCGCAATGAGCAGTTCTTC

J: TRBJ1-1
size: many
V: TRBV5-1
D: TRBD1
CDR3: CASSAQGAIAEAFF
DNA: TGCGCCAGCAGCGCACAGGGGGCGATAGCTGAAGCTTTCTTT

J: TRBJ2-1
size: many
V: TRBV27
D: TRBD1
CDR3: CASSPRRTGIKEQFF
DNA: TGTGCCAGCAGTCCGCGGAGGACAGGGATCAAGGAGCAGTTCTTC

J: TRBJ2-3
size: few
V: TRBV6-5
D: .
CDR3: CASQGLRQASTDTQYF
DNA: TGTGCCAGCCAGGGCCTTAGACAGGCGAGCACAGATACGCAGTATTTT

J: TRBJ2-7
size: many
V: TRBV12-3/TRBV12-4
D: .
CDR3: CASSPRFDEQYF
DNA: TGTGCCAGCAGTCCCCGTTTCGACGAGCAGTACTTC

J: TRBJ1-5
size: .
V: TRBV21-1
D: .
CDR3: CASAGDGQPQHF
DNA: TGTGCCAGTGCGGGGGACGGACAGCCCCAGCATTTT

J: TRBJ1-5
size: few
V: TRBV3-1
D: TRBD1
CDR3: CASSRSGTVNQPQHF
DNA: TGTGCCAGCAGCCGTTCCGGGACAGTCAATCAGCCCCAGCATTTT

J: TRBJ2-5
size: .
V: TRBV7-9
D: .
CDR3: CAQRTDQETQYF
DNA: TGTGCTCAGCGGACAGACCAAGAGACCCAGTACTTC

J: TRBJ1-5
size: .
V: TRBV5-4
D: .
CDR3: CASSIGGRQPQHF
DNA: TGTGCCAGCAGCATCGGGGGCCGGCAGCCCCAGCATTTT

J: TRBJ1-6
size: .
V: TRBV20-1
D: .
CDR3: CSPKGKSSYNSPLHF
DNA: TGCAGTCCCAAGGGGAAGAGCTCCTATAATTCACCCCTCCACTTT

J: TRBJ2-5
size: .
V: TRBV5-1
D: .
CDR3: CASSFDGYQETQYF
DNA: TGCGCCAGCAGCTTTGACGGGTACCAAGAGACCCAGTACTTC

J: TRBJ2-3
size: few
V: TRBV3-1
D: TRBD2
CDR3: CASSLRLAGSLDTQYF
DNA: TGTGCCAGCAGCCTCCGACTAGCGGGGAGCCTTGATACGCAGTATTTT

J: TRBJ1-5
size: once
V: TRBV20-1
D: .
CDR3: CSARRTFSNQPQHF
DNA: TGCAGTGCTAGGAGGACATTTAGCAATCAGCCCCAGCATTTT

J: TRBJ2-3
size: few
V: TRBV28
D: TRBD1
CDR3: CASSPRQGDTQYF
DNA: TGTGCCAGCAGTCCCCGACAGGGAGATACGCAGTATTTT

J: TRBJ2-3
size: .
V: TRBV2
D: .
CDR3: CASRTSDTQYF
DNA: TGTGCCAGCAGGACTTCAGATACGCAGTATTTT

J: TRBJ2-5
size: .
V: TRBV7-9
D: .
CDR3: CASSPYRVQETQYF
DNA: TGTGCCAGCAGCCCGTACAGGGTCCAAGAGACCCAGTACTTC

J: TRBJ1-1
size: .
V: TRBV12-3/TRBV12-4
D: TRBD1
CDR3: CASSRTGRTEAFF
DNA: TGTGCCAGCAGCCGGACAGGTCGCACTGAAGCTTTCTTT

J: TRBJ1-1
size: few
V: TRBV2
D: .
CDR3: CASETTGNTEAFF
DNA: TGTGCCAGCGAAACGACAGGGAACACTGAAGCTTTCTTT

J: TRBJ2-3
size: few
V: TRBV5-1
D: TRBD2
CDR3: CASSSGASGGKDTQYF
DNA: TGCGCCAGCAGCTCGGGGGCTAGCGGGGGAAAAGATACGCAGTATTTT

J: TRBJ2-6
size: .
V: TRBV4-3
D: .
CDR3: CASSQGLRTGANVLTF
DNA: TGCGCCAGCAGCCAAGGTTTGCGGACTGGGGCCAACGTCCTGACTTTC

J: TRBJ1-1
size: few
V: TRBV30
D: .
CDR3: CAWSIQGYTEAFF
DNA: TGTGCCTGGAGTATCCAGGGGTACACTGAAGCTTTCTTT

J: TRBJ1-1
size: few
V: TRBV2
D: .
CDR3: CASSEAGSEAFF
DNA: TGTGCCAGCAGTGAAGCGGGGTCTGAAGCTTTCTTT

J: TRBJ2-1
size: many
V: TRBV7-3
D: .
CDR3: CASSPGGTYNEQFF
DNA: TGTGCCAGCAGCCCCGGAGGGACCTACAATGAGCAGTTCTTC

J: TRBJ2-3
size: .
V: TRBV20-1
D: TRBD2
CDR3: CSARALAGYLDTQYF
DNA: TGCAGTGCGAGAGCCCTAGCGGGGTACCTGGATACGCAGTATTTT

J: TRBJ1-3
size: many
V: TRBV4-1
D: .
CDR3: CASSQGPGSGNTIYF
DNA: TGCGCCAGCAGCCAAGGACCAGGTTCTGGAAACACCATATATTTT

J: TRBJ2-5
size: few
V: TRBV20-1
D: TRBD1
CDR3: CSASRDRGKTQYF
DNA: TGCAGTGCTAGCCGGGACAGGGGAAAGACCCAGTACTTC

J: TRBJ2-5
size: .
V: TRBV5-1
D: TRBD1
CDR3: CASSFFAGQGKETQYF
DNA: TGCGCCAGCAGCTTTTTCGCCGGACAGGGGAAAGAGACCCAGTACTTC

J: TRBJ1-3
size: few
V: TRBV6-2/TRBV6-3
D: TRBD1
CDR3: CASSYPTGQILRSGNTIYF
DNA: TGTGCCAGCAGTTACCCGACGGGACAGATCCTCCGCTCTGGAAACACCATATATTTT

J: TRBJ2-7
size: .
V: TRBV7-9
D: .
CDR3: CASSLATYEQYF
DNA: TGTGCCAGCAGCTTAGCGACCTACGAGCAGTACTTC

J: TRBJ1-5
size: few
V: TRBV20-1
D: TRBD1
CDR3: CSAYRGSRNQPQHF
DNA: TGCAGTGCATACAGGGGATCCCGAAATCAGCCCCAGCATTTT

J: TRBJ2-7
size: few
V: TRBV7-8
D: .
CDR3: CASSFVGVGVEQYF
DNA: TGTGCCAGCAGCTTCGTGGGTGTCGGGGTTGAGCAGTACTTC

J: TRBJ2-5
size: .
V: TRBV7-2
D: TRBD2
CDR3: CASSLALLAGWKTQYF
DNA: TGTGCCAGCAGCTTAGCGCTTCTAGCGGGGTGGAAGACCCAGTACTTC

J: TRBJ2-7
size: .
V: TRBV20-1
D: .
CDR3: CSASENLNSLSSYEQYF
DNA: TGCAGTGCTAGTGAGAACCTGAACAGCCTCTCATCCTACGAGCAGTACTTC

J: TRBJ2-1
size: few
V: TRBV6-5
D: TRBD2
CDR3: CATKGSGGAYNEQFF
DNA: TGTGCCACCAAAGGGAGCGGGGGGGCCTACAATGAGCAGTTCTTC

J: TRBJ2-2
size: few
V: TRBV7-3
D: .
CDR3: CASSRGGYTGELFF
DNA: TGTGCCAGCAGCCGAGGGGGGTACACCGGGGAGCTGTTTTTT

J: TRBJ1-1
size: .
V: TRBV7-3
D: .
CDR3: CASSPRAFTSRAFF
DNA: TGTGCCAGCAGCCCGCGTGCCTTTACGTCTAGAGCTTTCTTT

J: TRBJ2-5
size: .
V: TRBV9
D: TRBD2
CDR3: CASSVRDYGTGETQYF
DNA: TGTGCCAGCAGCGTCCGGGACTATGGGACGGGGGAGACCCAGTACTTC

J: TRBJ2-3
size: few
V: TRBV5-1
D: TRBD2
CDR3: CASSYSGGSTTRYF
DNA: TGCGCCAGCAGCTACTCGGGGGGAAGTACTACGCGGTATTTT

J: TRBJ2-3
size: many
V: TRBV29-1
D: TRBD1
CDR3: CSVAQGVTTDTQYF
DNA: TGCAGCGTTGCTCAGGGGGTGACCACAGATACGCAGTATTTT

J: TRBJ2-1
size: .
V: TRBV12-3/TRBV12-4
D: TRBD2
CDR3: CASSRGLAGSNEQFF
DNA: TGTGCCAGCAGTAGAGGACTAGCGGGTAGTAATGAGCAGTTCTTC